The 8 T cell receptor beta chains given below trace back to one sample, sequenced in a study of T-cell reconstitution after alpha-beta-depleted transplantation in children. Unique molecular identifiers featured in how the TCRbeta library was prepared. TCRdb reprocessed the PCR reads via MiXCR and lists one record per CDR3 protein. In the table there are under 250,000 distinct CDR3 sequences, 6.6% of which are singletons. Specimen: PBMCs, collected before TCRalphabeta/CD19-depleted stem cell transplant. The receptors were sampled from a boy between 2 and 15 years old with acute lymphoblastic leukemia, due to receive a stem cell transplant.

The chain links TRBV3-1 to TRBJ1-2; D is undetermined. V dropped 1 base and J dropped 1 base, with 7 bases sitting between them. Germline lookup yields CDR1 LGHDT and CDR2 YNNKEL (reference sequence). This CDR3 contains 14 residues. In DNA form, the CDR3 reads TGTGCCAGCAGCCAAGCTGGCATTAACTATGGCTACACCTTC. Its translation: CASSQAGINYGYTF. Full variable domain (rest looked up from reference TRBV3-1 and TRBJ1-2): DTAVSQTPKYLVTQMGNDKSIKCEQNLGHDTMYWYKQDSKKFLKIMFSYNNKELIINETVPNRFSPKSPDKAHLNLHINSLELGDSAVYFCASSQAGINYGYTFGSGTRLTVV.

There are many counts of this clonotype. V is TRBV28 and J is TRBJ2-5, with TRBD1 as a possible D gene (6 bases). The CDR3 length is 14 residues. V was clipped by 2 bases and J by 2 bases, with 9 bases between them. Germline CDR1 and CDR2: MDHEN and SYDVKM. The DNA of the CDR3 is TGTGCCAGCAGTTTAAGAAGGGGGCAAGAGACCCAGTACTTC. Protein: CASSLRRGQETQYF.

Many counts were recorded for this clonotype. The chain carries TRBV5-4 and TRBJ1-1; the match to TRBD1 covers 8 bases. CDR1 is SGHNT, CDR2 YYREEE, per germline (reference sequence). The CDR3 has 14 amino acids. The V segment lost 2 bases and the J segment 12 bases; nucleotides outside the gene matches: 12. The CDR3 region is CASSFERQGAFSFF. The CDR3 coding sequence is TGTGCCAGCAGCTTCGAGCGGCAGGGGGCTTTTTCTTTCTTT.

This clonotype has a handful of counts. V and J are TRBV15 and TRBJ1-5; 9 nucleotides align to TRBD1. This CDR3 is 15 amino acids long. Germline V gene data show CDR1 as LNHNV and CDR2 as YYDKDF (reference sequence). The ends lost 8 bases at V and 2 bases at J; junction bases unmatched: 7. The CDR3 DNA follows: TGTGCCACCGATCGGGGACAGGGCGGCAATCAGCCCCAGCATTTT. Amino acid sequence: CATDRGQGGNQPQHF. The variable domain in full, completed from reference TRBV15 and TRBJ1-5, reads DAMVIQNPRYQVTQFGKPVTLSCSQTLNHNVMYWYQQKSSQAPKLLFHYYDKDFNNEADTPDNFQSRRPNTSFCFLDIRSPGLGDTAMYLCATDRGQGGNQPQHFGDGTRLSIL.

This clonotype was recorded many times. The V gene is TRBV28, the J gene TRBJ1-6; D is possibly TRBD1 (5 bases). CDR3 length equals 14 residues. The V end lost 7 bases, the J end lost 10 bases, and 17 bases lay between the germline ends. Per the germline V gene, CDR1 is MDHEN and CDR2 is SYDVKM. CDR3 sequence (DNA): TGTGCCAGCAAGGAAGGGGTGAATAGGTCACCCCTCCACTTT. It encodes CASKEGVNRSPLHF.

This clonotype has at least ten counts. V usage is TRBV7-2 and J usage is TRBJ2-7; 12 bases line up with TRBD1. Unmatched junction bases numbered 4, after V lost 1 base and J lost 6 bases. Per the germline V gene, CDR1 is SGHTA and CDR2 is FQGNSA. The CDR3 has 15 residues. CDR3 loop: CASSLDSGQGAEQYF. CDR3 nucleotides: TGTGCCAGCAGCTTAGACTCGGGACAGGGGGCCGAGCAGTACTTC.

This clonotype was observed a handful of times. The CDR3 region is CASSKGQGAKNIQYF. In DNA form, the CDR3 reads TGTGCCAGCAGCAAGGGACAGGGGGCCAAAAACATTCAGTACTTC. The chain joins TRBV5-8 to TRBJ2-4; 10 positions match TRBD1. This CDR3 spans 15 amino acids. After removal of 4 bases from V and 1 base from J, the junction contained 2 bases not matched to a gene. Germline V gives CDR1 SGHTS, CDR2 YDEGEE. Based on the CDR3 plus reference TRBV5-8 and TRBJ2-4, the full variable domain is EAGVTQSPTHLIKTRGQQATLRCSPISGHTSVYWYQQALGLGLQFLLWYDEGEERNRGNFPPRFSGRQFPNYSSELNVNALELEDSALYLCASSKGQGAKNIQYFGAGTRLSVL.

The chain recombines TRBV28 with TRBJ2-7, with TRBD2 identical over 7 bases. V shed 5 bases, J shed 3 bases, and the junction held 13 bases outside the gene matches. The CDR3 has 16 residues. Germline loops: CDR1 MDHEN, CDR2 SYDVKM. The CDR3: CASSPLKAGVNYEQYF. The CDR3 DNA follows: TGTGCCAGCAGTCCACTTAAGGCGGGGGTTAACTACGAGCAGTACTTC.